The T cell receptor (beta chain) described here comes from a study of OX40 agonist ivuxolimab in advanced cancers. This clone was observed once. The data were produced by immunoSEQ multiplex PCR, yet TCRdb's version contains in-frame clones alone and is incomplete. The table lists more than 75,000 clones, approximately 91% of them singletons. This receptor was obtained from an adult with an advanced solid tumor such as melanoma, head and neck, liver or kidney cancer. Material: CD4+ or CD8+ T cells sorted from blood, obtained in a trial of the OX40 agonist ivuxolimab.

The CDR3 nucleotides are TGTGCCAGCAGCAGTCCCAATCATTTAGGTGAAAAACTGTTTTTT. This encodes CASSSPNHLGEKLFF. The chain combines TRBV5-5 with TRBJ1-4; D gene ambiguous. This CDR3 is 15 amino acids long. CDR1 SGHKS and CDR2 YYEKEE come from the germline V gene (reference sequence). V lost 4 bases and J lost 7, with 17 bases in between.